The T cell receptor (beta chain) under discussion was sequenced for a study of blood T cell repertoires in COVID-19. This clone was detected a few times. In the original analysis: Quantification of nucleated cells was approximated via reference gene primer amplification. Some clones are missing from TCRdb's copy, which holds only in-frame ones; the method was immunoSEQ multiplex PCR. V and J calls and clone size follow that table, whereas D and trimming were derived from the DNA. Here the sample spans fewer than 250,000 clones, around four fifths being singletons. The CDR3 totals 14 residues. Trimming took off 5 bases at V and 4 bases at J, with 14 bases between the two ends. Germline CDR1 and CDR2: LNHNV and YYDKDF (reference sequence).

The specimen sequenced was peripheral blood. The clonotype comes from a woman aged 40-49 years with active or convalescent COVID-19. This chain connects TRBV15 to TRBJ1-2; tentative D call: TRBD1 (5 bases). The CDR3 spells CATSDDRPIYGYTF. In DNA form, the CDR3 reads TGTGCCACCAGCGACGACAGACCCATCTATGGCTACACCTTC.